Sequencing of this T cell receptor beta chain was carried out in a study of T cells in localized non-small cell lung cancer. Overall study findings and caveats: Owing to sequencing of a solitary tumor region, heterogeneity cannot be discounted. It was uninvolved adjacent lung that showed the highest T cell clonality, exceeding tumor. With higher T cell density in blood came longer overall survival. Adjacent lung exhibited a median of about 50 among the 100 most abundant tumor clones.

In the case of this clone: The antigen remains unidentified.

TCRdb's table, derived via immunoSEQ multiplex PCR, lists solely in-frame clones and lacks some. The table includes about 25,000 clones, 80% to 90% detected once. V lost 0 bases and J 6 bases, leaving 16 bases between the germline ends. CDR3 length: 16 amino acids. CDR1 and CDR2 (germline): MNHEY, SVGAGI. The chain is built from TRBV6-5 and TRBJ2-3; weak D call: TRBD1 (6 bases). This TCR was recovered from a female donor over 55 with stage I lung adenocarcinoma. Sample: peripheral blood, taken before any cancer treatment. For the CDR3, the DNA is TGTGCCAGCAGTTACTCGAGTAGGGGGTTCGGCGATACGCAGTATTTT. This translates into CASSYSSRGFGDTQYF.